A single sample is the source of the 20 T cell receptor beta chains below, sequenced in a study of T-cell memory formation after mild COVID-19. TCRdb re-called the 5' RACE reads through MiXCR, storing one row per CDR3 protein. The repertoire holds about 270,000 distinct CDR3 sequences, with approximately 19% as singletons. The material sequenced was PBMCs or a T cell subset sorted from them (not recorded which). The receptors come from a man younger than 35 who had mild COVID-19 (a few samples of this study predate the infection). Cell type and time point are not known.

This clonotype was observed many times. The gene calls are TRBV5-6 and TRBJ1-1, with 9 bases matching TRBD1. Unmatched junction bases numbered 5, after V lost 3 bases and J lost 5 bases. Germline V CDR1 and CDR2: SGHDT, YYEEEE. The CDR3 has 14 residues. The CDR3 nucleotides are TGTGCCAGCAGCTGGGGACAGGGTTGGACTGAAGCTTTCTTT. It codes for CASSWGQGWTEAFF. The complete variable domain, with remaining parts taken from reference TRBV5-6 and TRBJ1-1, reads DAGVTQSPTHLIKTRGQQVTLRCSPKSGHDTVSWYQQALGQGPQFIFQYYEEEERQRGNFPDRFSGHQFPNYSSELNVNALLLGDSALYLCASSWGQGWTEAFFGQGTRLTVV.

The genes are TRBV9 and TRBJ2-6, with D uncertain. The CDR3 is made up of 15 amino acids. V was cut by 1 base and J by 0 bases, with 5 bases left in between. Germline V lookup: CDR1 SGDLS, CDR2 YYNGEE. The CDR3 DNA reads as TGTGCCAGCAGCGTATCTTACTCTGGGGCCAACGTCCTGACTTTC. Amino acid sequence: CASSVSYSGANVLTF.

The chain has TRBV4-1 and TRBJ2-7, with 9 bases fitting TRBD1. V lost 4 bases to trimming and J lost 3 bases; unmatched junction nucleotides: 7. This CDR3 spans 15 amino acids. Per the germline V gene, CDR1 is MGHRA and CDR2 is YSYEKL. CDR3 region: CASSRGQGPLYEQYF. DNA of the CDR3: TGCGCCAGCAGCCGGGGACAGGGTCCCCTCTACGAGCAGTACTTC.

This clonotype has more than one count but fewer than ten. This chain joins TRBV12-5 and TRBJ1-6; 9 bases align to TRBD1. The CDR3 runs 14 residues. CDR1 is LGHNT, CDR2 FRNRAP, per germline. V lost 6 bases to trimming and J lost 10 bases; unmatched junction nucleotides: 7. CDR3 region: CASGRDRVRSPLHF. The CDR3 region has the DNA TGTGCTAGTGGCCGGGACAGGGTTAGGTCACCCCTCCACTTT. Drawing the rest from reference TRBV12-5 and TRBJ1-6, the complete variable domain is DARVTQTPRHKVTEMGQEVTMRCQPILGHNTVFWYRQTMMQGLELLAYFRNRAPLDDSGMPKDRFSAEMPDATLATLKIQPSEPRDSAVYFCASGRDRVRSPLHFGNGTRLTVT.

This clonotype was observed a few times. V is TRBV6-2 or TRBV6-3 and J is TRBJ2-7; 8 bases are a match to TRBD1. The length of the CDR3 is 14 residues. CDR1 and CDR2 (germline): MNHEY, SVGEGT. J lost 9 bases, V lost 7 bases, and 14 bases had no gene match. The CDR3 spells CASTKSGGPSGQYV. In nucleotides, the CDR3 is TGTGCCAGCACCAAGTCAGGGGGCCCCTCCGGGCAGTACGTC.

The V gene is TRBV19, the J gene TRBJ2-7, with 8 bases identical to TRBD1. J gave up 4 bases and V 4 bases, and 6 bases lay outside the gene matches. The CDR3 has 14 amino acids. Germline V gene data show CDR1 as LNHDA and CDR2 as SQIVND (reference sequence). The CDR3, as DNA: TGTGCCAGTAGTACCGACAGGGGTTGGTACGAGCAGTACTTC. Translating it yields CASSTDRGWYEQYF.

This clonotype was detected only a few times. The CDR3 DNA sequence: TGTGCCAGCAGCTCGAGGGGGGACAGGGCAGCTTTCTTT. This sequence encodes CASSSRGDRAAFF. The genes are TRBV7-2 and TRBJ1-1; 9 bases fit TRBD1. Germline trimming cut 4 bases from V and 10 bases from J; bases unmatched to any gene: 7. The CDR3 totals 13 residues. Germline CDR1 SGHTA, CDR2 FQGNSA. The full variable domain, completed using reference TRBV7-2 and TRBJ1-1, is GAGVSQSPSNKVTEKGKDVELRCDPISGHTALYWYRQSLGQGLEFLIYFQGNSAPDKSGLPSDRFSAERTGGSVSTLTIQRTQQEDSAVYLCASSSRGDRAAFFGQGTRLTVV.

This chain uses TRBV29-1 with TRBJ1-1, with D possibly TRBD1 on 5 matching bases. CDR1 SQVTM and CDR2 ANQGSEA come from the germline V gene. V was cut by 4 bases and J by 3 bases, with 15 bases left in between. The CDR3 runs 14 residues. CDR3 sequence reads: CSVAWGVLYTEAFF. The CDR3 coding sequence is TGCAGCGTTGCCTGGGGCGTTCTATACACTGAAGCTTTCTTT.

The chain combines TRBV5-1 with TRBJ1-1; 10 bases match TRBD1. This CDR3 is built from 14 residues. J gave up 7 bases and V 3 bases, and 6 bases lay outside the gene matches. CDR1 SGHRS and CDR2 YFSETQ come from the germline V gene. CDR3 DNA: TGCGCCAGCAGCTACGGGACAGGGGACATTGAAGCTTTCTTT. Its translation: CASSYGTGDIEAFF.

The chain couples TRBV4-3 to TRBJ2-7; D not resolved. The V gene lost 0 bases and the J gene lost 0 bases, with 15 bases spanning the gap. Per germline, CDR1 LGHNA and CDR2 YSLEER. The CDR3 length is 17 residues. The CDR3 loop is CASSQDWVIRDSYEQYF. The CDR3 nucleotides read TGCGCCAGCAGCCAAGATTGGGTTATTCGCGACTCCTACGAGCAGTACTTC.

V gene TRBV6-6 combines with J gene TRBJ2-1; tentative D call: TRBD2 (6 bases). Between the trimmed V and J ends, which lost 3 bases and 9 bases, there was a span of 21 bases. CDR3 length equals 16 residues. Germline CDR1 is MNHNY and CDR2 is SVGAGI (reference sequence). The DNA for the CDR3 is TGTGCCAGCAGTTATGATTTGGGACTGGCCGGTGCTGAGCAGTTCTTC. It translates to CASSYDLGLAGAEQFF.

Written as DNA, the CDR3 is TGTGCCAGCAGTTACTCGACGGTAAATGAGCAGTTCTTC. Its protein is CASSYSTVNEQFF. The chain links TRBV6-5 to TRBJ2-1, with D hard to call. V was clipped by 0 bases and J by 7 bases, with 7 bases between them. The CDR3 sequence is 13 residues long. Germline assignment: CDR1 MNHEY and CDR2 SVGAGI.

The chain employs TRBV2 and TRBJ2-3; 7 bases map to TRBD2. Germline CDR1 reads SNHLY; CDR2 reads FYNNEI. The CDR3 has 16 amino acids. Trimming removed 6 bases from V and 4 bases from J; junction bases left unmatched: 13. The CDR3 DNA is TGTGCCAGCAGCGCCCGGTCGACTAGCAGCTCAGATACGCAGTATTTT. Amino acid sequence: CASSARSTSSSDTQYF. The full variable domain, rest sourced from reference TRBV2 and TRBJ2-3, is EPEVTQTPSHQVTQMGQEVILRCVPISNHLYFYWYRQILGQKVEFLVSFYNNEISEKSEIFDDQFSVERPDGSNFTLKIRSTKLEDSAMYFCASSARSTSSSDTQYFGPGTRLTVL.

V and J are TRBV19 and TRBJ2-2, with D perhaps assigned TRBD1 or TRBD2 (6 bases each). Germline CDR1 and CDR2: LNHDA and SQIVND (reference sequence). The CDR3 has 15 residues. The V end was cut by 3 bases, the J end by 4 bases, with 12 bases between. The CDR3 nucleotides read TGTGCCAGTAGTATTTGGGGGGACACCACCGGGGAGCTGTTTTTT. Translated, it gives CASSIWGDTTGELFF. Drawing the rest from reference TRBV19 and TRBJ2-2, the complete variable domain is DGGITQSPKYLFRKEGQNVTLSCEQNLNHDAMYWYRQDPGQGLRLIYYSQIVNDFQKGDIAEGYSVSREKKESFPLTVTSAQKNPTAFYLCASSIWGDTTGELFFGEGSRLTVL.

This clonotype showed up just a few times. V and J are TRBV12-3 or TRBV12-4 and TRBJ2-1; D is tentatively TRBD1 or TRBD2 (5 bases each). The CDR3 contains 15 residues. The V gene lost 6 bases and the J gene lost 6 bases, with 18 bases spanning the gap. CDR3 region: CASRPQAGTFNEQFF. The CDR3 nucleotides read TGTGCCAGCAGACCTCAAGCCGGGACCTTCAATGAGCAGTTCTTC.

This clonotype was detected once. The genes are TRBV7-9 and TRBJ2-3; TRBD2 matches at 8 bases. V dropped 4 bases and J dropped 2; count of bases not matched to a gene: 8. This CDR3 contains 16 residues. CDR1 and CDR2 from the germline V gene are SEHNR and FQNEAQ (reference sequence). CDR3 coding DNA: TGTGCCAGCAGCTCCCCCTCGGGGGGGGCCACAGATACGCAGTATTTT. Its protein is CASSSPSGGATDTQYF.

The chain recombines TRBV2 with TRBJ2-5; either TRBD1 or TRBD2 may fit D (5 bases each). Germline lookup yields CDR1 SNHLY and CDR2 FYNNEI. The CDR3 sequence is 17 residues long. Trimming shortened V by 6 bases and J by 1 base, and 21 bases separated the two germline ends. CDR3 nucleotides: TGTGCCAGCAGGACGGGACCAAAGTTGGGGGTCCAAGAGACCCAGTACTTC. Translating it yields CASRTGPKLGVQETQYF.

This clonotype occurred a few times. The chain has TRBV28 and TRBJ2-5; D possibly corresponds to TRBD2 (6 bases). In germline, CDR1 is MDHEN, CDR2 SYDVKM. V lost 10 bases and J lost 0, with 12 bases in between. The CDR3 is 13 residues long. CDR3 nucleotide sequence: TGTGCCATCGGAATAGCGGACCAAGAGACCCAGTACTTC. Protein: CAIGIADQETQYF.

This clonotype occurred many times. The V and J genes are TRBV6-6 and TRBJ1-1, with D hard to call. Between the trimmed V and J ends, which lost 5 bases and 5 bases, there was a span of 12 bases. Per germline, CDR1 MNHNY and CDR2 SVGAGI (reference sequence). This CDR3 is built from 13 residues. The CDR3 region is CASSDQVATEAFF. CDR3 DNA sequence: TGTGCCAGCAGTGATCAGGTAGCAACTGAAGCTTTCTTT.

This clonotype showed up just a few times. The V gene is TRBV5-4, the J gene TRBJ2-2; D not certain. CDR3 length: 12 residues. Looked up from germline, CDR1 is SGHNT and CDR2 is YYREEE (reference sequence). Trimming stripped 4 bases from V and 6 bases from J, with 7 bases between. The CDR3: CASSLPPGELFF. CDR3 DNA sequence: TGTGCCAGCAGCCTCCCGCCCGGGGAGCTGTTTTTT.